Following are 21 T cell receptor beta chains from one sample sequenced in a study of graft-versus-host responses after intestinal transplantation. Libraries were prepared by immunoSEQ multiplex PCR; TCRdb keeps only in-frame clonotypes and omits some of them. The sample gives 12,000 to 15,000 clones, 74% of which show up once; around 6.8% is in the top ten. Intraepithelial plus lamina propria lymphocytes were released by processing graft tissue. This specimen was ileum tissue, taken 16 days after intestinal transplant. These receptors were obtained from a human patient who received an intestinal transplant, so some T cells may come from the graft donor.

This chain uses TRBV5-4 with TRBJ2-1, with D maybe TRBD1 (5 bases). Per the germline V gene, CDR1 is SGHNT and CDR2 is YYREEE (reference sequence). V shed 3 bases and J shed 2 bases, with 15 bases lying between them. The CDR3 is 16 residues long. As DNA, the CDR3 is TGTGCCAGCAGCTCAATCGACAGCCCTCCCTACAATGAGCAGTTCTTC. Its translation is CASSSIDSPPYNEQFF.

This clone was detected only a few times. This chain links TRBV11-1 with TRBJ2-2; 9 nucleotides line up with TRBD2. This CDR3 is 17 amino acids long. Trimming cost V 5 bases and J 1 base; bases outside gene matches: 8. The germline gives CDR1 SGHAT, CDR2 FQDESV (reference sequence). As DNA, the CDR3 is TGTGCCAGCAGCAGATGGGGACTAGCCGTGAACACCGGGGAGCTGTTTTTT. This sequence encodes CASSRWGLAVNTGELFF.

The chain employs TRBV6-4 and TRBJ2-5; TRBD2 matches 10 bases. V trimming: 0 bases; J trimming: 5 bases; junction bases outside the gene matches: 9. CDR1 is MRHNA and CDR2 is SNTAGT in the germline V gene. The CDR3 is 17 residues long. The DNA of the CDR3 is TGTGCCAGCAGTGACTCGATCCAGCGGGAGGGCCGGGAGACCCAGTACTTC. It yields the protein CASSDSIQREGRETQYF.

The table lists this clone with a few counts. The chain couples TRBV10-2 to TRBJ2-2; weak D call: TRBD2 (5 bases). The ends were cut back, 8 bases at V and 5 bases at J, with 15 bases in the middle. This CDR3 comprises 14 residues. The germline V gene has CDR1 WSHSY and CDR2 SAAADI. The CDR3 nucleotides are TGCGCCAGCCGACGCGAGGGAACAACCGGGGAGCTGTTTTTT. Protein sequence: CASRREGTTGELFF.

The rearrangement uses TRBV9 and TRBJ1-3; the D is unclear. This CDR3 has 15 residues. CDR1 SGDLS and CDR2 YYNGEE come from the germline V gene. V was clipped by 0 bases and J by 4 bases, with 11 bases between them. CDR3 loop: CASSVAVSGGNTIYF. The CDR3, as DNA: TGTGCCAGCAGCGTAGCCGTCTCGGGAGGAAACACCATATATTTT.

This sequence joins TRBV6-4 and TRBJ2-2; TRBD1 agrees at 10 bases. CDR1 and CDR2 (germline): MRHNA, SNTAGT. V was clipped by 2 bases and J by 5 bases; unmatched bases: 14. There are 19 residues in the CDR3. This CDR3 reads CASSDPSRDRGQDTGELFF. The DNA for the CDR3 is TGTGCCAGCAGTGACCCGAGCCGGGACAGGGGCCAGGATACCGGGGAGCTGTTTTTT.

V usage is TRBV19 and J usage is TRBJ2-3, with 7 bases that match TRBD2. The CDR3 runs 16 residues. The V and J ends lost 3 bases and 0 bases, in that order; junction bases with no gene match: 6. CDR1 and CDR2 (germline): LNHDA, SQIVND (reference sequence). The CDR3 loop reads CASSIGAAGSTDTQYF. CDR3 coding DNA: TGTGCCAGTAGTATTGGGGCAGCGGGGAGCACAGATACGCAGTATTTT.

The CDR3 protein is CASTVWAGNYNEQFF. In nucleotides, the CDR3 is TGTGCCAGCACGGTATGGGCAGGTAACTACAATGAGCAGTTCTTC. The chain uses TRBV6-1 and TRBJ2-1, with D uncertain. In germline, CDR1 is MNHNS, CDR2 SASEGT. The CDR3 runs 15 residues. V shed 7 bases and J shed 3 bases, with 16 bases lying between them.

V is TRBV7-2 and J is TRBJ1-1; D may be TRBD1 (6 bases). The CDR3 extends over 14 amino acids. The V end was cut by 7 bases, the J end by 4 bases, with 16 bases between. Germline-derived CDR1 and CDR2 are SGHTA and FQGNSA. The CDR3: CASIGGALSTEAFF. The CDR3 nucleotides read TGTGCCAGCATTGGGGGGGCGCTTAGCACTGAAGCTTTCTTT.

The chain carries TRBV7-2 and TRBJ2-3; 9 bases map to TRBD2. Germline loops: CDR1 SGHTA, CDR2 FQGNSA. Trimming removed 5 bases from V and 1 base from J; junction bases left unmatched: 7. This CDR3 is built from 16 residues. CDR3 coding DNA: TGTGCCAGCAGCCCGGGACTAGCCCCCGGCACAGATACGCAGTATTTT. This encodes CASSPGLAPGTDTQYF.

The chain uses TRBV7-9 and TRBJ2-3; TRBD1 matches at 7 bases. J was trimmed by 2 bases and V by 5 bases; bases with no gene match: 7. The CDR3 runs to 15 residues. Looked up from germline, CDR1 is SEHNR and CDR2 is FQNEAQ (reference sequence). The CDR3 sequence is CASSSRDRDTDTQYF. DNA of the CDR3: TGTGCCAGCAGCAGCCGGGACAGAGACACAGATACGCAGTATTTT.

This clone was found once. This chain links TRBV4-1 with TRBJ2-3; perhaps TRBD2 as D (5 bases). V was clipped by 8 bases and J by 1 base, with 10 bases between them. CDR1 is MGHRA and CDR2 is YSYEKL in the germline V gene. The CDR3 has 13 residues. CDR3 sequence: CASGEAGTDTQYF. The CDR3 coding sequence is TGCGCCAGCGGGGAAGCGGGCACAGATACGCAGTATTTT.

V usage is TRBV30 and J usage is TRBJ2-7; 11 nucleotides align to TRBD2. The CDR3 length is 13 residues. The ends lost 8 bases at V and 1 base at J; junction bases unmatched: 4. Per germline, CDR1 GTSNPN and CDR2 SVGIG (reference sequence). Here the CDR3 reads CAGRTSGSYEQYF. For the CDR3, the DNA is TGTGCCGGAAGGACTAGCGGGTCCTACGAGCAGTACTTC.

The genes are TRBV4-1 and TRBJ2-7; 7 positions match TRBD2. V was pared by 0 bases and J by 3 bases, with 8 bases of the junction left unmatched. Germline lookup yields CDR1 MGHRA and CDR2 YSYEKL. This CDR3 spans 16 amino acids. Here the CDR3 reads CASSQDLGGYLYEQYF. CDR3 DNA: TGCGCCAGCAGCCAAGATCTCGGGGGGTACCTCTACGAGCAGTACTTC.

Here the CDR3 DNA reads TGTGCCAGCAGCCTTAGCGGGGATGGGTATTCACCCCTCCACTTT. This gives the protein CASSLSGDGYSPLHF. The J gene is TRBJ1-6, the V gene TRBV7-3; D gene unclear. The germline V and J ends were trimmed by 5 bases and 8 bases, with 16 bases remaining between them. The CDR3 extends over 15 amino acids. Germline V gene sequence: CDR1 SGHTA, CDR2 FQGTGA.

The chain has TRBV6-5 and TRBJ2-1; TRBD2 matches at 13 bases. The CDR3 loop spans 15 amino acids. Germline values: CDR1 MNHEY, CDR2 SVGAGI. Unmatched junction bases numbered 3, after V lost 4 bases and J lost 6 bases. The CDR3 DNA sequence: TGTGCCAGCAGTTCCCGACTAGCGGGGGGCAATGAGCAGTTCTTC. Translation gives CASSSRLAGGNEQFF.

The J gene is TRBJ2-3, the V gene TRBV18, with 7 bases matching TRBD2. Per the germline V gene, CDR1 is KGHSH and CDR2 is LQKENI. The CDR3 is made up of 15 amino acids. The V and J ends lost 3 bases and 2 bases, in that order; junction bases with no gene match: 5. The CDR3 bases are TGTGCCAGCTCACCCCGCCGGGGGGTCACAGATACGCAGTATTTT. It encodes CASSPRRGVTDTQYF.

V gene TRBV19 combines with J gene TRBJ1-2; 7 bases map to TRBD1. V shed 6 bases and J 2 bases; nucleotides not matched to a gene: 3. The CDR3 runs to 13 residues. CDR1 is LNHDA, CDR2 SQIVND, per germline (reference sequence). The CDR3 loop is CASSLTGNYGYTF. CDR3 nucleotide sequence: TGTGCCAGTAGCTTGACAGGGAACTATGGCTACACCTTC.

There are a few counts of this clone. The genes are TRBV9 and TRBJ2-3; 9 bases are shared with TRBD2. The trim removed 4 bases at V and 0 bases at J, leaving 6 bases unmatched. Germline V gene lookup returns CDR1 SGDLS and CDR2 YYNGEE. The CDR3 spans 16 residues. The CDR3 protein is CASSRAGTSSTDTQYF. CDR3 in DNA: TGTGCCAGCAGCAGAGCCGGGACTAGCAGCACAGATACGCAGTATTTT. Based on the CDR3 plus reference TRBV9 and TRBJ2-3, the full variable domain is DSGVTQTPKHLITATGQRVTLRCSPRSGDLSVYWYQQSLDQGLQFLIQYYNGEERAKGNILERFSAQQFPDLHSELNLSSLELGDSALYFCASSRAGTSSTDTQYFGPGTRLTVL.

The chain is built from TRBV13 and TRBJ1-1, with 7 positions matching TRBD1. Germline values: CDR1 PRHDT, CDR2 FYEKMQ (reference sequence). V was pared by 5 bases and J by 0 bases, with 18 bases of the junction left unmatched. There are 19 residues in the CDR3. This chain's CDR3 is CASSPPGGPLYPMNTEAFF. The CDR3 DNA reads as TGTGCCAGCAGCCCTCCAGGGGGTCCCCTCTACCCCATGAACACTGAAGCTTTCTTT.

The gene calls are TRBV6-6 and TRBJ2-2; 7 bases fit TRBD1. The trim removed 4 bases at V and 4 bases at J, leaving 3 bases unmatched. The CDR3 totals 14 residues. The germline CDR1 and CDR2 sequences are MNHNY and SVGAGI (reference sequence). DNA for the CDR3: TGTGCCAGCAGTTCGACAGGGATCACCGGGGAGCTGTTTTTT. Translating gives CASSSTGITGELFF.